These 31 T cell receptor beta chains came from one sample sequenced in a study of early T cells in non-severe SARS-CoV-2 infection. One entry per CDR3 protein, called by TCRdb with MiXCR from the 5' RACE reads. The sample lists fewer than 55,000 distinct CDR3 sequences, 6% to 8.5% seen once, with 8.3% in the top ten. Specimen: whole blood. These receptors originate from an adult who was a healthcare worker with PCR-confirmed SARS-CoV-2 infection or an uninfected control (not recorded which).

This clonotype was observed many times. The V call is TRBV27, the J call TRBJ2-7; D gene ambiguous. Between the trimmed V and J ends, which lost 0 bases and 5 bases, there was a span of 17 bases. The CDR3 covers 16 residues. CDR1 is MNHEY, CDR2 SMNVEV, per germline (reference sequence). CDR3 protein: CASSLSMVAANHEQYF. The CDR3 DNA reads TGTGCCAGCAGTTTATCGATGGTGGCAGCGAATCACGAGCAGTACTTC.

The sample holds many counts of this clonotype. This rearrangement joins TRBV24-1 to TRBJ2-1; 9 bases are shared with TRBD1. This CDR3 has 13 amino acids. After removal of 9 bases from V and 7 bases from J, the junction contained 6 bases not matched to a gene. Per the germline V gene, CDR1 is KGHDR and CDR2 is SFDVKD. In DNA form, the CDR3 reads TGTGCCACCGAGACAGGGGGGCTGAATGAGCAGTTCTTC. Its protein is CATETGGLNEQFF.

This clonotype was picked up a small number of times. The chain is built from TRBV7-2 and TRBJ2-5, with unresolved D. This CDR3 has 14 amino acids. Germline V gives CDR1 SGHTA, CDR2 FQGNSA. Trimming stripped 3 bases from V and 1 base from J, with 9 bases between. CDR3 protein: CASSFTYSQETQYF. CDR3 DNA: TGTGCCAGCAGCTTTACTTATTCCCAAGAGACCCAGTACTTC. The entire variable domain, with the rest obtained from reference TRBV7-2 and TRBJ2-5, is as follows: GAGVSQSPSNKVTEKGKDVELRCDPISGHTALYWYRQSLGQGLEFLIYFQGNSAPDKSGLPSDRFSAERTGGSVSTLTIQRTQQEDSAVYLCASSFTYSQETQYFGPGTRLLVL.

This clonotype was seen only a few times. J is TRBJ2-3 and V is TRBV13, with TRBD2 matching over 9 bases. The germline V gene encodes CDR1 PRHDT and CDR2 FYEKMQ (reference sequence). The CDR3 loop spans 16 amino acids. V was pared by 5 bases and J by 2 bases, with 8 bases of the junction left unmatched. CDR3 residues: CASSIRAGGSTDTQYF. The CDR3, as DNA: TGTGCCAGCAGCATCCGAGCGGGGGGATCCACAGATACGCAGTATTTT. Supplemented by reference TRBV13 and TRBJ2-3, the full variable domain reads AAGVIQSPRHLIKEKRETATLKCYPIPRHDTVYWYQQGPGQDPQFLISFYEKMQSDKGSIPDRFSAQQFSDYHSELNMSSLELGDSALYFCASSIRAGGSTDTQYFGPGTRLTVL.

This clonotype was seen a few times. The rearrangement uses TRBV7-2 and TRBJ2-5, with D maybe TRBD2 (5 bases). Between the trimmed V and J ends, which lost 1 base and 0 bases, there was a span of 12 bases. Germline V CDR1 and CDR2: SGHTA, FQGNSA. The CDR3 contains 16 residues. Here the CDR3 reads CASSLVSLAHQETQYF. The CDR3, as DNA: TGTGCCAGCAGCTTAGTGAGCCTAGCCCACCAAGAGACCCAGTACTTC.

A note on this clonotype: A much larger clone sits a single nucleotide away, making a read error possible. The chain carries TRBV6-6 and TRBJ1-2; D is possibly TRBD1 (5 bases). Trimming took 7 bases from V and 3 from J, leaving 15 bases between them. The CDR3 covers 14 residues. Germline CDR1 and CDR2: MNHNY and SVGAGI (reference sequence). The CDR3 DNA follows: TGTGCCAGCACCCGGGGGGGTCGGGACTATGGCTACACCTTC. Its protein product is CASTRGGRDYGYTF.

This clonotype was seen at least ten times. This chain joins TRBV10-3 and TRBJ2-7; tentatively, D is TRBD2 (6 bases). Trimming cost V 3 bases and J 2 bases, with 11 bases left between them. The germline V gene encodes CDR1 ENHRY and CDR2 SYGVKD. The CDR3 loop spans 14 amino acids. The CDR3 loop is CAISEAGSTYEQYF. The CDR3 DNA reads as TGTGCCATCAGTGAAGCGGGTAGCACCTACGAGCAGTACTTC.

This clonotype has at least ten counts. V gene TRBV19 combines with J gene TRBJ2-7, with D perhaps matching TRBD1 (6 bases). V was clipped by 0 bases and J by 0 bases, with 9 bases between them. Germline CDR1 reads LNHDA; CDR2 reads SQIVND (reference sequence). This CDR3 region has 15 residues. The CDR3 DNA reads as TGTGCCAGTAGTATAGATGGGACACCCTCCTACGAGCAGTACTTC. Translated: CASSIDGTPSYEQYF.

The CDR3 DNA reads as TGTGCCAGCAGCCCATTGTTGGGACAGCTTGAAAAACTGTTTTTT. Its protein product is CASSPLLGQLEKLFF. The chain joins TRBV11-2 to TRBJ1-4; 7 bases agree with TRBD1. The trim removed 5 bases at V and 7 bases at J, leaving 10 bases unmatched. The CDR3 has 15 residues. CDR1 and CDR2 (germline): SGHAT, FQNNGV.

This clonotype was counted only a few times. V gene TRBV5-6 combines with J gene TRBJ2-2; 8 nucleotides agree with TRBD1. V was clipped by 4 bases and J by 5 bases; unmatched bases: 10. The CDR3 totals 16 residues. The germline CDR1 and CDR2 sequences are SGHDT and YYEEEE. The CDR3 DNA reads TGTGCCAGCAGCAGGACAGGGTCTGTCTGGACCGGGGAGCTGTTTTTT. Translated: CASSRTGSVWTGELFF.

The chain joins TRBV27 to TRBJ1-2; the D gene is possibly TRBD1 (6 bases). V dropped 3 bases and J dropped 7 bases, with 12 bases sitting between them. CDR1 is MNHEY and CDR2 is SMNVEV in the germline V gene (reference sequence). The CDR3 extends over 13 amino acids. CDR3 in DNA: TGTGCCAGCAGTTTGAACAGGGTCCTTGGCTACACCTTC. Translating gives CASSLNRVLGYTF.

This clonotype was counted at least ten times. In DNA form, the CDR3 reads TGTGCCAGCAGTTTTGATTCAAGTGCCCCTAACACCGGGGAGCTGTTTTTT. Protein: CASSFDSSAPNTGELFF. The gene calls are TRBV12-3 or TRBV12-4 and TRBJ2-2; no reliable D call. This CDR3 contains 17 residues. V shed 3 bases and J shed 2 bases, with 16 bases lying between them.

This clonotype was counted between two and nine times. The rearrangement joins TRBV5-4 to TRBJ2-1; 10 bases are shared with TRBD2. Germline V gene lookup returns CDR1 SGHNT and CDR2 YYREEE (reference sequence). The CDR3 is 13 amino acids. V lost 0 bases, J lost 12 bases, and 3 bases stayed unmatched. The CDR3 DNA reads TGTGCCAGCAGCTTGGGAGCGGGAGGGCCGCAGTTCTTC. This encodes CASSLGAGGPQFF.

This clonotype was counted only a few times. V is TRBV30 and J is TRBJ2-1; D gene uncertain. The CDR3 is made up of 12 amino acids. From germline, CDR1 is GTSNPN and CDR2 SVGIG (reference sequence). Trimming removed 0 bases at V and 2 bases at J, with 2 bases between. CDR3 amino acids: CAWSVTYNEQFF. The CDR3 coding sequence is TGTGCCTGGAGTGTAACCTACAATGAGCAGTTCTTC.

This clonotype was recorded many times. This chain joins TRBV6-5 and TRBJ2-1; 14 bases agree with TRBD2. CDR1 MNHEY and CDR2 SVGAGI come from the germline V gene. The CDR3 extends over 15 amino acids. V dropped 7 bases and J dropped 8; count of bases not matched to a gene: 7. Here the CDR3 DNA reads TGTGCCAGCATTTCCGGGACTAGCGGGGGTTATGAGCAGTTCTTC. It is translated as CASISGTSGGYEQFF.

At least ten counts were recorded for this clonotype. The V gene is TRBV28, the J gene TRBJ2-7, with a tentative D call TRBD1 (5 bases). The CDR3 has 14 residues. Per the germline V gene, CDR1 is MDHEN and CDR2 is SYDVKM. The V end was cut by 7 bases, the J end by 0 bases, with 13 bases between. Here the CDR3 DNA reads TGTGCCAGCAAACAGGAAATCAGCTCCTACGAGCAGTACTTC. Translation gives CASKQEISSYEQYF.

This clonotype came up a few times. J is TRBJ1-2 and V is TRBV19; D possibly corresponds to TRBD1 (5 bases). Germline CDR1 and CDR2: LNHDA and SQIVND (reference sequence). V dropped 6 bases and J dropped 8 bases, with 19 bases sitting between them. CDR3 length equals 14 residues. This CDR3 is CASSYRDPRQGYTF. In nucleotides, the CDR3 is TGTGCCAGTAGCTACCGGGACCCACGGCAGGGCTACACCTTC.

This clonotype was counted only a few times. This rearrangement joins TRBV27 to TRBJ2-2, with D perhaps TRBD2 (6 bases). Germline CDR1 MNHEY, CDR2 SMNVEV (reference sequence). This CDR3 contains 16 residues. The V end lost 5 bases, the J end lost 7 bases, and 20 bases lay between the germline ends. CDR3 amino acids: CASSPPRRGRNGELFF. In DNA form, the CDR3 reads TGTGCCAGCAGTCCCCCCCGGCGGGGCCGAAACGGGGAGCTGTTTTTT.

The sample holds many counts of this clonotype. The V call is TRBV7-9, the J call TRBJ1-2; 9 bases match TRBD1. After removal of 6 bases from V and 0 bases from J, the junction contained 11 bases not matched to a gene. The CDR3 spans 17 residues. CDR1 and CDR2 (germline): SEHNR, FQNEAQ (reference sequence). CDR3 bases: TGTGCCAGCAGTCCCACGGTCGGGACAGGGACTAACTATGGCTACACCTTC. The encoded protein is CASSPTVGTGTNYGYTF.

This clonotype was seen at least ten times. The genes are TRBV28 and TRBJ2-7; D possibly corresponds to TRBD2 (5 bases). V shed 5 bases and J shed 6 bases, with 17 bases lying between them. The germline V gene has CDR1 MDHEN and CDR2 SYDVKM. The CDR3 is made up of 14 amino acids. The CDR3 sequence: CASSIAGGGTEQYF. As DNA, the CDR3 is TGTGCCAGCAGTATAGCCGGAGGAGGTACCGAGCAGTACTTC.

The V gene is TRBV20-1, the J gene TRBJ2-1; 11 nucleotides match TRBD2. There are 13 residues in the CDR3. Germline CDR1 is DFQATT and CDR2 is SNEGSKA (reference sequence). The trim removed 7 bases at V and 8 bases at J, leaving 7 bases unmatched. The CDR3 sequence is CSVRTSGPDEQFF. CDR3 nucleotide sequence: TGCAGTGTAAGGACTAGCGGGCCTGATGAGCAGTTCTTC.

The chain has TRBV28 and TRBJ2-5, with a tentative D call TRBD2 (6 bases). The CDR3 length is 14 residues. V was pared by 3 bases and J by 1 base, with 9 bases between. Per germline, CDR1 MDHEN and CDR2 SYDVKM. As DNA, the CDR3 is TGTGCCAGCAGTTTGGGGGGAGCCCAAGAGACCCAGTACTTC. It translates to CASSLGGAQETQYF.

The V call is TRBV11-3, the J call TRBJ2-1; 8 bases line up with TRBD2. The CDR3 totals 15 residues. Germline lookup yields CDR1 SGHNT and CDR2 YENEEA. With V trimmed by 2 bases and J by 5 bases, 5 bases remained unmatched. The CDR3 is CASSLKRGPDNEQFF. The CDR3 region has the DNA TGTGCCAGCAGCTTAAAGCGGGGGCCGGACAATGAGCAGTTCTTC. Full variable domain (remainder filled in from reference TRBV11-3 and TRBJ2-1): EAGVVQSPRYKIIEKKQPVAFWCNPISGHNTLYWYLQNLGQGPELLIRYENEEAVDDSQLPKDRFSAERLKGVDSTLKIQPAELGDSAVYLCASSLKRGPDNEQFFGPGTRLTVL.

This sequence joins TRBV6-6 and TRBJ2-6; D is unresolved. The ends were cut back, 6 bases at V and 2 bases at J, with 5 bases in the middle. The CDR3 length is 13 residues. Germline CDR1 reads MNHNY; CDR2 reads SVGAGI (reference sequence). This CDR3 is CASRRTGANVLTF. CDR3 DNA: TGTGCCAGCAGGAGGACTGGGGCCAACGTCCTGACTTTC.

This clonotype is a singleton in its sample. This sequence joins TRBV28 and TRBJ1-1; no firm D call. The CDR3 contains 12 residues. Deletions cut 5 bases from V and 0 bases from J, with 4 bases between. Germline loops: CDR1 MDHEN, CDR2 SYDVKM. In nucleotides, the CDR3 is TGTGCCAGCAGTACGATGAACACTGAAGCTTTCTTT. Its translation is CASSTMNTEAFF.

This clonotype appeared a few times. The chain has TRBV20-1 and TRBJ1-2, with no clear D. CDR3 length equals 13 residues. Germline CDR1 is DFQATT and CDR2 is SNEGSKA (reference sequence). Between the trimmed V and J ends, which lost 6 bases and 6 bases, there was a span of 17 bases. The CDR3 DNA sequence: TGCAGTGCGCCTACAGAGATAGTTAATGGCTACACCTTC. It encodes CSAPTEIVNGYTF.

This CDR3 is CASSSVTGSSRETQYF. The DNA of the CDR3 is TGTGCCAGCAGTTCAGTGACGGGTTCCTCCCGGGAGACCCAGTACTTC. The genes are TRBV6-2 or TRBV6-3 and TRBJ2-5; no definite D call. Per the germline V gene, CDR1 is MNHEY and CDR2 is SVGEGT. V was shortened by 4 bases and J by 5 bases, with 20 bases between the two germline ends. CDR3 length: 16 amino acids.

This clonotype was observed at least ten times. The chain recombines TRBV10-3 with TRBJ2-5; 10 nucleotides match TRBD2. J was trimmed by 2 bases and V by 10 bases; bases with no gene match: 10. In germline, CDR1 is ENHRY, CDR2 SYGVKD. CDR3 size: 15 residues. This CDR3 is CATGSLAGGQETQYF. The CDR3 nucleotides are TGTGCCACCGGTTCCTTAGCGGGGGGACAAGAGACCCAGTACTTC.

This clonotype was picked up a small number of times. The chain combines TRBV20-1 with TRBJ1-2; D is uncertain. The ends were cut back, 6 bases at V and 8 bases at J, with 16 bases in the middle. This CDR3 has 12 amino acids. Germline V gene sequence: CDR1 DFQATT, CDR2 SNEGSKA (reference sequence). CDR3 coding DNA: TGCAGTGCCCACGGAATCCCACAGGGCTACACCTTC. Amino acids: CSAHGIPQGYTF.

This clonotype was detected a few times. The rearrangement uses TRBV28 and TRBJ2-7; maybe TRBD1 (6 bases). Deletions cut 5 bases from V and 6 bases from J, with 11 bases between. The CDR3 covers 12 residues. Germline CDR1 reads MDHEN; CDR2 reads SYDVKM. The CDR3 coding sequence is TGTGCCAGCAGTCTCAGGGGCGGCGAGCAGTACTTC. Residues: CASSLRGGEQYF.

V usage is TRBV5-5 and J usage is TRBJ2-1, with 7 nucleotides matching TRBD1. This CDR3 region has 14 residues. Germline loops: CDR1 SGHKS, CDR2 YYEKEE (reference sequence). The V segment lost 4 bases and the J segment 10 bases; nucleotides outside the gene matches: 11. CDR3 nucleotide sequence: TGTGCCAGCAGCCCGATGGACAGGTCCAGCGAGCAGTTCTTC. As protein: CASSPMDRSSEQFF. Together with reference TRBV5-5 and TRBJ2-1, the CDR3 gives the full variable domain: DAGVTQSPTHLIKTRGQQVTLRCSPISGHKSVSWYQQVLGQGPQFIFQYYEKEERGRGNFPDRFSARQFPNYSSELNVNALLLGDSALYLCASSPMDRSSEQFFGPGTRLTVL.